The next 11 T cell receptor beta chains were all read from a single sample in a study of T cells in Graves' hyperthyroidism and ophthalmopathy. TCR beta CDR3 regions were amplified from RNA transcripts. First-round RT-PCR with HTBI primers amplified the TCR CDR3 region. In TCRdb, the multiplex PCR reads were re-called with MiXCR into one record per CDR3 protein. This table has over 500,000 distinct CDR3 sequences, 46% appearing once. The sample consisted of peripheral blood or thyroid tissue (not recorded which). These receptors originate from an adult woman with Graves' disease, either hyperthyroidism or ophthalmopathy (not recorded which).

Many counts were recorded for this clonotype. CDR3 protein: CSASDTNTGELFF. For the CDR3, the DNA is TGCAGTGCGTCGGACACTAACACCGGGGAGCTGTTTTTT. V is TRBV20-1 and J is TRBJ2-2; TRBD1 is a possible D gene (5 bases). V lost 6 bases and J lost 2, with 10 bases in between. The CDR3 has 13 amino acids. Germline CDR1 reads DFQATT; CDR2 reads SNEGSKA (reference sequence).

This clonotype was detected a few times. The V gene is TRBV7-2, the J gene TRBJ2-2, with TRBD2 matching over 10 bases. Germline V gives CDR1 SGHTA, CDR2 FQGNSA. The V and J ends lost 4 bases and 5 bases, in that order; junction bases with no gene match: 7. The CDR3 extends over 16 amino acids. In nucleotides, the CDR3 is TGTGCCAGCAGCTCTAGCGGGAGATGGAGGACCGGGGAGCTGTTTTTT. Protein: CASSSSGRWRTGELFF.

Regarding this clonotype: The junction does not match germline at one end; this may be a read error. The V gene is TRBV10-2, the J gene TRBJ1-2; D remains unclear. Germline V lookup: CDR1 WSHSY, CDR2 SAAADI. The CDR3 has 14 amino acids. In DNA, the CDR3 is TGTGCCGGCAGTGAACCAGCACACTACTATGGCTACACCTTC. Amino acids: CAGSEPAHYYGYTF.

The V call is TRBV15, the J call TRBJ1-1; D remains ambiguous. Deletions cut 10 bases from V and 8 bases from J, with 17 bases between. This CDR3 is built from 12 residues. The V gene's germline CDR1 is LNHNV and CDR2 YYDKDF (reference sequence). The CDR3 DNA sequence: TGTGCCATTCGGGAGATGGGAACCGAAGCTTTCTTT. Amino acids: CAIREMGTEAFF.

J is TRBJ2-5 and V is TRBV10-3; D is possibly TRBD2 (5 bases). Between the trimmed V and J ends, which lost 5 bases and 4 bases, there was a span of 20 bases. This CDR3 spans 16 amino acids. Per the germline V gene, CDR1 is ENHRY and CDR2 is SYGVKD. For the CDR3, the DNA is TGTGCCATCAGTTTATTCGGGGTCAAGGGCCGAGAGACCCAGTACTTC. Residues: CAISLFGVKGRETQYF.

V gene TRBV10-3 combines with J gene TRBJ1-2; D is unresolved. This CDR3 spans 12 amino acids. In germline, CDR1 is ENHRY, CDR2 SYGVKD. V was trimmed by 7 bases and J by 4 bases, leaving 10 bases between them. The CDR3 bases are TGTGCCATCATGTCGGGATCCTATGGCTACACCTTC. Translation gives CAIMSGSYGYTF.

This chain links TRBV30 with TRBJ2-7; 15 bases map to TRBD2. The CDR3 covers 16 residues. CDR1 and CDR2 from the germline V gene are GTSNPN and SVGIG (reference sequence). J gave up 5 bases and V 4 bases, and 9 bases lay outside the gene matches. The CDR3 reads CAWTAGTSGRINEQYF. The CDR3 bases are TGTGCCTGGACCGCCGGGACTAGCGGGAGGATCAACGAGCAGTACTTC.

This clonotype has only one observation. One end of the junction fails to match germline, which may point to a read error. The V and J genes are TRBV7-9 and TRBJ1-4, with D uncertain. CDR1 is SEHNR and CDR2 is FQNEAQ in the germline V gene (reference sequence). This CDR3 is 13 amino acids long. DNA of the CDR3: TGTGCCAGCAGCCGGGCAGCAAATGAAGAACTGTTTTTT. It codes for CASSRAANEELFF. The variable domain in full, completed from reference TRBV7-9 and TRBJ1-4, reads DTGVSQNPRHKITKRGQNVTFRCDPISEHNRLYWYRQTLGQGPEFLTYFQNEAQLEKSRLLSDRFSAERPKGSFSTLEIQRTEQGDSAMYLCASSRAANEELFFGSGTQLSVL.

The chain recombines TRBV18 with TRBJ1-1; 9 nucleotides align to TRBD1. V shed 5 bases, J shed 11 bases, and the junction held 6 bases outside the gene matches. The germline V gene encodes CDR1 KGHSH and CDR2 LQKENI. CDR3 length equals 12 residues. The CDR3: CASSWTGDIAFF. In DNA form, the CDR3 reads TGTGCCAGCTCATGGACAGGGGATATTGCTTTCTTT.

In this sample, this clonotype turned up many times. The J gene is TRBJ1-2, the V gene TRBV6-5; D call uncertain. CDR3 length: 13 residues. V was cut by 2 bases and J by 7 bases, with 11 bases left in between. Germline CDR1 reads MNHEY; CDR2 reads SVGAGI. In DNA form, the CDR3 reads TGTGCCAGCAGTTACGGGCATGACGCTGGCTACACCTTC. This translates into CASSYGHDAGYTF.

The chain recombines TRBV3-1 with TRBJ2-2; a weak D match, TRBD2 (5 bases). Trimming shortened V by 1 base and J by 6 bases, and 12 bases separated the two germline ends. The CDR3 spans 15 residues. The germline V gene encodes CDR1 LGHDT and CDR2 YNNKEL (reference sequence). The CDR3 region has the DNA TGTGCCAGCAGCCAAGGGCCGGCGGGTTCCGGGGAGCTGTTTTTT. This gives the protein CASSQGPAGSGELFF.